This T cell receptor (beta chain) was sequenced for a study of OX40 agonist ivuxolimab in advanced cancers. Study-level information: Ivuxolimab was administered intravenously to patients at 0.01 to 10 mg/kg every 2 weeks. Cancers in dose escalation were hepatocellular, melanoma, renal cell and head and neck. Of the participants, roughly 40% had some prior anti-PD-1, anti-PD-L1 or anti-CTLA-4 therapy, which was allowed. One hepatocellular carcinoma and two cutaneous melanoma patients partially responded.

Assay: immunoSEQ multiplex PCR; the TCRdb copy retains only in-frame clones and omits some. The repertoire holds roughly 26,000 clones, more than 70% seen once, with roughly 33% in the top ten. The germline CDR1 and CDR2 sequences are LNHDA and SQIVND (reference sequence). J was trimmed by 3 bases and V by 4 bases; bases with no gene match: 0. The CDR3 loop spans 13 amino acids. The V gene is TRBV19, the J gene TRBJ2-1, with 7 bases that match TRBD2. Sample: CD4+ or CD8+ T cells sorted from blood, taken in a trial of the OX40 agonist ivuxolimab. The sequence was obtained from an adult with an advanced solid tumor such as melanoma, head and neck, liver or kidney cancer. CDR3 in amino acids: CASSTSGYNEQFF. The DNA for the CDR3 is TGTGCCAGTAGTACTAGCGGCTACAATGAGCAGTTCTTC.